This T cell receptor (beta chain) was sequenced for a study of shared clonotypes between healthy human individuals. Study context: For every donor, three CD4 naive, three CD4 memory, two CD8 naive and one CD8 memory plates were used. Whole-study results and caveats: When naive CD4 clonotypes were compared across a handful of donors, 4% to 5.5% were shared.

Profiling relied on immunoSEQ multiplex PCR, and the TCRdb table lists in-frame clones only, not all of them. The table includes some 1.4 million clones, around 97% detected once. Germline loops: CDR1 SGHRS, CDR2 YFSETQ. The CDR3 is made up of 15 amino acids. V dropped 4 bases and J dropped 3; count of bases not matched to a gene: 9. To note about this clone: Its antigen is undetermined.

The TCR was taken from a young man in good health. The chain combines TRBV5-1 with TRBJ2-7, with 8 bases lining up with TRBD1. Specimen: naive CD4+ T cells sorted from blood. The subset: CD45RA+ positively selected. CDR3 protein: CASSTAGTGVYEQYF. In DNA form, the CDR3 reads TGCGCCAGCAGCACTGCCGGGACAGGAGTCTACGAGCAGTACTTC.